The 18 T cell receptor beta chains given below trace back to one sample, sequenced in a study of patients and donors after allogeneic stem cell transplantation (dated by TCRdb to the early 2020s). The protocol used for the library was RT-PCR. The instrument was a NextSeq 550. The raw public data were reprocessed by TCRdb itself: fastp quality trimming at Q25, MiXCR clonotype calling, in-frame beta chains only. One record per CDR3 amino acid sequence lists the most common genes and DNA. For this sample the table gives about 25,000 distinct CDR3 sequences, of which about 8% were detected only once. The ten largest account for less than 50% of the sample. Sequencing input: blood, either unsorted or a sorted T cell fraction (not recorded which). All receptors derive from a human donor who was either an allogeneic HSCT recipient or a stem cell or donor lymphocyte infusion donor (not recorded which). It is not recorded whose cells these are; they may come from a transplant donor.

This clonotype was observed at least ten times. The chain is built from TRBV20-1 and TRBJ1-1; no clear D gene. Germline V lookup: CDR1 DFQATT, CDR2 SNEGSKA (reference sequence). The V and J ends lost 3 bases and 3 bases respectively, with 8 bases between them. CDR3 length: 12 residues. The CDR3 here is CSARTGDTEAFF. In DNA form, the CDR3 reads TGCAGTGCTAGGACTGGGGACACTGAAGCTTTCTTT.

This clonotype showed up many times. The rearrangement uses TRBV9 and TRBJ2-5; 8 positions agree with TRBD2. This CDR3 is built from 14 residues. V gave up 2 bases and J gave up 4 bases; unmatched junction bases: 4. Germline assignment: CDR1 SGDLS and CDR2 YYNGEE. This chain's CDR3 is CASSVGAGGETQYF. The DNA of the CDR3 is TGTGCCAGCAGCGTGGGGGCGGGAGGAGAGACCCAGTACTTC.

The chain has TRBV12-3 or TRBV12-4 and TRBJ2-3; 9 nucleotides agree with TRBD1. This CDR3 is built from 15 residues. V trimming: 3 bases; J trimming: 9 bases; junction bases outside the gene matches: 10. The CDR3 nucleotides read TGTGCCAGCAGTTTGGGGACAGGGCTAGATCAGACGCAGTATTTT. Its protein product is CASSLGTGLDQTQYF.

This clonotype appeared many times. V usage is TRBV18 and J usage is TRBJ2-5; D is perhaps TRBD1 (6 bases). The CDR3 loop spans 17 amino acids. V was pared by 3 bases and J by 2 bases, with 19 bases between. Germline CDR1 is KGHSH and CDR2 is LQKENI. The CDR3 sequence: CASSPYVPGVKQETQYF. In DNA, the CDR3 is TGTGCCAGCTCACCGTATGTTCCAGGGGTGAAGCAAGAGACCCAGTACTTC.

The chain combines TRBV9 with TRBJ2-7; D may match TRBD1 or TRBD2 (6 bases each). This CDR3 spans 14 amino acids. V was pared by 0 bases and J by 4 bases, with 11 bases between. CDR1 is SGDLS and CDR2 is YYNGEE in the germline V gene. The CDR3 region is CASSVAGGGYEQYF. DNA for the CDR3: TGTGCCAGCAGCGTAGCTGGAGGGGGATACGAGCAGTACTTC.

This clonotype turned up a few times. The V gene is TRBV7-9, the J gene TRBJ2-2; 8 nucleotides match TRBD1. This CDR3 is built from 16 residues. Germline CDR1 SEHNR, CDR2 FQNEAQ (reference sequence). V shed 5 bases, J shed 3 bases, and the junction held 8 bases outside the gene matches. For the CDR3, the DNA is TGTGCCAGCAGCAGCTCGGGACAGGCCTACACCGGGGAGCTGTTTTTT. This gives the protein CASSSSGQAYTGELFF.

The genes are TRBV12-3 or TRBV12-4 and TRBJ1-5; 7 bases are shared with TRBD1. V was pared by 6 bases and J by 4 bases, with 3 bases of the junction left unmatched. CDR3 size: 13 residues. Here the CDR3 reads CASRLRGNQPQHF. CDR3 DNA: TGTGCCAGCAGACTCAGGGGGAATCAGCCCCAGCATTTT.

In its sample, this clonotype was seen many times. V gene TRBV14 combines with J gene TRBJ2-2, with D hard to call. Trimming pared 1 base from V and 4 bases from J, leaving 7 bases between. Germline lookup yields CDR1 SGHDN and CDR2 FVKESK. This CDR3 comprises 14 residues. The CDR3 DNA is TGTGCCAGCAGCCAAGTTCACTTCACCGGGGAGCTGTTTTTT. This encodes CASSQVHFTGELFF.

This clonotype was detected a few times. This rearrangement joins TRBV7-8 to TRBJ1-6, with 8 positions matching TRBD1. With 4 bases clipped from V and 7 bases from J, the junction kept 3 bases outside the gene matches. The germline CDR1 and CDR2 sequences are SGHVS and FQNEAQ. This CDR3 comprises 14 residues. Here the CDR3 DNA reads TGTGCCAGCAGCTCGGACAGGGCCAATTCACCCCTCCACTTT. As protein: CASSSDRANSPLHF.

V is TRBV6-1 and J is TRBJ1-5, with D unclear. Germline V gene sequence: CDR1 MNHNS, CDR2 SASEGT. V shed 5 bases and J shed 0 bases, with 14 bases lying between them. The CDR3 loop spans 16 amino acids. The CDR3 bases are TGTGCCAGCAGTCCCTTTGTCGTATTTAGCAATCAGCCCCAGCATTTT. It translates to CASSPFVVFSNQPQHF.

A few counts support this clonotype. The rearrangement uses TRBV5-1 and TRBJ2-5; TRBD1 agrees at 9 bases. V lost 4 bases to trimming and J lost 5 bases; unmatched junction nucleotides: 9. Germline lookup yields CDR1 SGHRS and CDR2 YFSETQ. The CDR3 contains 15 residues. The CDR3 DNA follows: TGCGCCAGCAGCGCCATGACAGGGGGAGGGGAGACCCAGTACTTC. This codes for CASSAMTGGGETQYF.

At least ten counts were recorded for this clonotype. This chain links TRBV28 with TRBJ2-2; 7 nucleotides agree with TRBD1. The CDR3 contains 14 residues. Germline V lookup: CDR1 MDHEN, CDR2 SYDVKM. With 4 bases clipped from V and 7 bases from J, the junction kept 6 bases outside the gene matches. For the CDR3, the DNA is TGTGCCAGCAGTTCGACAGGGTCTGGCGGGGAGCTGTTTTTT. Translation gives CASSSTGSGGELFF.

This clonotype has at least ten counts. This rearrangement joins TRBV20-1 to TRBJ1-1; 8 bases map to TRBD1. The CDR3 contains 14 residues. The junction had 13 bases not matched to a gene; V was cut back by 4 bases and J by 9 bases. CDR1 DFQATT and CDR2 SNEGSKA come from the germline V gene (reference sequence). CDR3 protein: CSAKEQGASPQAFF. CDR3 DNA: TGCAGTGCTAAGGAGCAGGGGGCGAGCCCCCAAGCTTTCTTT.

The chain has TRBV19 and TRBJ1-2; D is unresolved. V lost 4 bases to trimming and J lost 7 bases, with 10 bases between them. Germline loops: CDR1 LNHDA, CDR2 SQIVND (reference sequence). The CDR3 runs to 12 residues. The CDR3 protein is CASSTSSRGYTF. CDR3 DNA sequence: TGTGCCAGTAGTACCTCGTCGCGTGGCTACACCTTC.

The chain carries TRBV7-9 and TRBJ1-1, with 7 bases identical to TRBD1. The J segment lost 6 bases and the V segment lost 1 base, leaving 5 bases of the junction unmatched. Per germline, CDR1 SEHNR and CDR2 FQNEAQ (reference sequence). This CDR3 is 14 amino acids long. CDR3 amino acids: CASSLDGQVAEAFF. The CDR3 DNA reads as TGTGCCAGCAGCTTAGACGGACAGGTAGCTGAAGCTTTCTTT.

The chain uses TRBV11-2 and TRBJ1-2, with 10 bases fitting TRBD1. V dropped 5 bases and J dropped 3; count of bases not matched to a gene: 15. This CDR3 spans 18 amino acids. Germline CDR1 is SGHAT and CDR2 is FQNNGV. Written as DNA, the CDR3 is TGTGCCAGCAGCCCGTCCGGGACAGGGGCGGGGGTTTACTATGGCTACACCTTC. Translated, it gives CASSPSGTGAGVYYGYTF. The entire variable domain, with the rest obtained from reference TRBV11-2 and TRBJ1-2, is as follows: EAGVAQSPRYKIIEKRQSVAFWCNPISGHATLYWYQQILGQGPKLLIQFQNNGVVDDSQLPKDRFSAERLKGVDSTLKIQPAKLEDSAVYLCASSPSGTGAGVYYGYTFGSGTRLTVV.

This clonotype was observed many times. The chain employs TRBV2 and TRBJ1-2; D is uncertain. V was clipped by 7 bases and J by 4 bases, with 13 bases between them. CDR3 size: 13 residues. Germline CDR1 reads SNHLY; CDR2 reads FYNNEI. This CDR3 reads CASTLIRSYGYTF. CDR3 in DNA: TGTGCCAGCACCCTCATTAGAAGCTATGGCTACACCTTC.

This clonotype has only a few counts. The chain has TRBV30 and TRBJ2-7; a possible D gene is TRBD2 (5 bases). The CDR3 runs to 13 residues. Trimming removed 4 bases at V and 1 base at J, with 11 bases between. In germline, CDR1 is GTSNPN, CDR2 SVGIG (reference sequence). The CDR3 nucleotides read TGTGCCTGGAAGCGGCAGCTTTCCTACGAGCAGTACTTC. Its protein product is CAWKRQLSYEQYF.